This TCR beta chain was obtained from a study of CD8 T cells in ankylosing spondylitis. V was clipped by 4 bases and J by 5 bases; unmatched bases: 3. Germline V gene lookup returns CDR1 MNHEY and CDR2 SVGAGI. This CDR3 is built from 15 residues. Many counts were recorded for this clonotype. As yet, its antigen is unknown. Notes on the study in general: A motif in TCR beta, a set of fewer than ten highly homologous variants, appeared characteristic of ankylosing spondylitis blood.

Making use of molecular barcodes, quantitative 5'-RACE generated TCR beta libraries. MiXCR, applied by TCRdb to the 5' RACE reads, yields one record per CDR3 protein. The table includes around 130,000 distinct CDR3 sequences, roughly an eighth detected once. This TCR was sampled from a female donor with ankylosing spondylitis or in good health (not recorded which). J is TRBJ2-1 and V is TRBV6-5; 12 bases match TRBD2. Material: blood, either unsorted or a sorted T cell fraction (not recorded which). The CDR3 sequence is CASSFLAGGNNEQFF. The CDR3 coding sequence is TGTGCCAGCAGTTTCCTAGCGGGGGGGAACAATGAGCAGTTCTTC.